The following is a TCR beta chain sequence with its context. The data were taken from a study of technical replicates of blood from a handful of donors. Per germline, CDR1 SGHTA and CDR2 FQGNSA. Trimming left V 6 bases short and J 7 bases short, with 15 bases between. This CDR3 spans 13 amino acids. Clones were read by immunoSEQ multiplex PCR, and TCRdb kept only the in-frame ones, dropping some. The sample records some 73,000 clones, 85% to 95% being singletons. The specimen sequenced was PBMCs. This sequence originates from a human donor in good health. Some clones in this sample may be carry-over from other donors' samples. The chain employs TRBV7-2 and TRBJ1-1, with a possible D match to TRBD1 (6 bases). The CDR3 DNA reads as TGTGCCAGCAGAAGGGGGGGCGGGGGTGAAGCTTTCTTT. This encodes CASRRGGGGEAFF.